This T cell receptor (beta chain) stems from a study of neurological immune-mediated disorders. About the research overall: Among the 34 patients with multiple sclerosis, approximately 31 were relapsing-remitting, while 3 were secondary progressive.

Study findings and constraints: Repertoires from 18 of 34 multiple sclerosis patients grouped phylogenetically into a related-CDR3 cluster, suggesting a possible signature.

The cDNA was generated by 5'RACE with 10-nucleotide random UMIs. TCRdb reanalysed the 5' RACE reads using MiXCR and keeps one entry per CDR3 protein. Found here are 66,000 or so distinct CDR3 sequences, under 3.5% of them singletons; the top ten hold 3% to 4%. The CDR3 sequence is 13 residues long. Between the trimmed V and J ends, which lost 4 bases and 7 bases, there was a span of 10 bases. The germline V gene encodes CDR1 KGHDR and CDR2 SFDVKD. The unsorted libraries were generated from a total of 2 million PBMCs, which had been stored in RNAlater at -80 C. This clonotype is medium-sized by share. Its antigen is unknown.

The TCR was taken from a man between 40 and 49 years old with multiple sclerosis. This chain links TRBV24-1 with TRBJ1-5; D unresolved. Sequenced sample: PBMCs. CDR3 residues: CATSESQNQPQHF. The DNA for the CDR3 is TGTGCCACCAGTGAGTCCCAGAACCAGCCCCAGCATTTT.